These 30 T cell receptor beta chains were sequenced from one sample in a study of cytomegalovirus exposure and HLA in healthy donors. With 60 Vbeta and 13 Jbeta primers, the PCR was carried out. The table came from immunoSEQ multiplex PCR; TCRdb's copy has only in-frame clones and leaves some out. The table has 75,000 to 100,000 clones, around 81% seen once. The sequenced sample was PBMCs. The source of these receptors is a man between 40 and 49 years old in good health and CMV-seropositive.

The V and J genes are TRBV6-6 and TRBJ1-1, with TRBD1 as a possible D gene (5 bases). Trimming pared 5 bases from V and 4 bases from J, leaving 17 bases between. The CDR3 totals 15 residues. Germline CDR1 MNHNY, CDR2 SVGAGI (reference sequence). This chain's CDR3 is CASSLRDGGITEAFF. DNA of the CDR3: TGTGCCAGCAGTCTCCGGGACGGGGGGATCACTGAAGCTTTCTTT.

CDR3 coding DNA: TGCGCCAGCAGCTTGGTTGTCAGGATGGCGAACACTGAAGCTTTCTTT. Protein product: CASSLVVRMANTEAFF. The chain combines TRBV5-1 with TRBJ1-1, with no clear D. The CDR3 is 16 residues long. Per the germline V gene, CDR1 is SGHRS and CDR2 is YFSETQ. V lost 0 bases, J lost 1 base, and 13 bases lay in between.

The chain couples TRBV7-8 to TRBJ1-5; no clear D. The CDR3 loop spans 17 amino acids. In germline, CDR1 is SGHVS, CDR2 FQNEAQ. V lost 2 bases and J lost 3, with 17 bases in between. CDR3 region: CASSLFLAVGTNQPQHF. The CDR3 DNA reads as TGTGCCAGCAGCTTATTTTTGGCGGTAGGAACCAATCAGCCCCAGCATTTT.

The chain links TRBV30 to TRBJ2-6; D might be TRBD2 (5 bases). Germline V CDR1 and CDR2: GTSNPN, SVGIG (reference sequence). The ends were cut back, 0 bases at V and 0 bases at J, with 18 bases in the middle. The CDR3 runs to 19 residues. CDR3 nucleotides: TGTGCCTGGAGTGTTATGAGGGTCAATCCTTTCTCTGGGGCCAACGTCCTGACTTTC. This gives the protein CAWSVMRVNPFSGANVLTF.

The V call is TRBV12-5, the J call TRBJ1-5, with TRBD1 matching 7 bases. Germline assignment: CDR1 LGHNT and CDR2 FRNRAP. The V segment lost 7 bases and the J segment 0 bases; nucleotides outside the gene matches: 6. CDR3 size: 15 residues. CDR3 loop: CASVATGTSNQPQHF. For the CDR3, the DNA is TGTGCTAGTGTGGCGACAGGGACTAGCAATCAGCCCCAGCATTTT.

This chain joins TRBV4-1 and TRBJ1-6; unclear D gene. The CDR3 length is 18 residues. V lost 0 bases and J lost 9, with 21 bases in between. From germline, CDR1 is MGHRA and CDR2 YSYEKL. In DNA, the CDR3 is TGCGCCAGCAGCCAAGATGCTGCGACGCGGGTGGCCGGTTCACCCCTCCACTTT. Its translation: CASSQDAATRVAGSPLHF.

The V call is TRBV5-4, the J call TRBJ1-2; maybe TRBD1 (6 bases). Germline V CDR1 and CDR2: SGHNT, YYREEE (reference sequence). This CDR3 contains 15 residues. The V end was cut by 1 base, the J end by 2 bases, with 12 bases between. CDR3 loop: CASSLRAGENYGYTF. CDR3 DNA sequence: TGTGCCAGCAGCTTGCGCGCAGGGGAGAACTATGGCTACACCTTC.

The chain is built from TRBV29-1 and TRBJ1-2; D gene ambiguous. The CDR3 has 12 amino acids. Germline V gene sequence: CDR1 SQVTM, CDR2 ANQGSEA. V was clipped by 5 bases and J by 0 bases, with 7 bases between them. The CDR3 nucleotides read TGCAGCGTTTGGGCAGCTAACTATGGCTACACCTTC. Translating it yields CSVWAANYGYTF.

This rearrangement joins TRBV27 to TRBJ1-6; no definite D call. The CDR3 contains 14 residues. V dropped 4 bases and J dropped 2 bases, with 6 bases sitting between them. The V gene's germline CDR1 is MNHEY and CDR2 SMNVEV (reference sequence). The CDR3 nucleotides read TGTGCCAGCAGTTGGGGAGCCTATAATTCACCCCTCCACTTT. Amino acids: CASSWGAYNSPLHF.

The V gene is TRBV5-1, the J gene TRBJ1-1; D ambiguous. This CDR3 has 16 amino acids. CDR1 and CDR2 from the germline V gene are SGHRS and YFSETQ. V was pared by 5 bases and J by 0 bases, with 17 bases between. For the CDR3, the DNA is TGCGCCAGCAGAGTCATCTCCGGGGTAATGAACACTGAAGCTTTCTTT. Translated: CASRVISGVMNTEAFF.

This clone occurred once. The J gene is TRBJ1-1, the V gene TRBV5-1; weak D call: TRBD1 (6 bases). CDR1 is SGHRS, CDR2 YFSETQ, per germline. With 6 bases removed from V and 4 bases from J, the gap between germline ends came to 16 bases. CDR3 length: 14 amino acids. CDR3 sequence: CASKQQGVVTEAFF. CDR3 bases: TGCGCCAGCAAACAACAGGGAGTCGTCACTGAAGCTTTCTTT.

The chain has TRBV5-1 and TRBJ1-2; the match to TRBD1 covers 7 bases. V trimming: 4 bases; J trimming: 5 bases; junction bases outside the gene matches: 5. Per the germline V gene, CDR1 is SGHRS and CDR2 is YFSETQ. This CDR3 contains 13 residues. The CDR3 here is CASSEGQIYGYTF. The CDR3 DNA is TGCGCCAGCAGCGAGGGACAGATTTATGGCTACACCTTC. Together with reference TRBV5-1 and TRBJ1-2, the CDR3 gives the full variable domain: KAGVTQTPRYLIKTRGQQVTLSCSPISGHRSVSWYQQTPGQGLQFLFEYFSETQRNKGNFPGRFSGRQFSNSRSEMNVSTLELGDSALYLCASSEGQIYGYTFGSGTRLTVV.

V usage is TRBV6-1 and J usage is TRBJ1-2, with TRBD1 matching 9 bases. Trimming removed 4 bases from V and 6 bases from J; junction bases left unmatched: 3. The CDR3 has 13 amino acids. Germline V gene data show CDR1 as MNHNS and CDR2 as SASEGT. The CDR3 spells CASSVTGGHGYTF. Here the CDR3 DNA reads TGTGCCAGCAGTGTAACAGGGGGCCATGGCTACACCTTC.

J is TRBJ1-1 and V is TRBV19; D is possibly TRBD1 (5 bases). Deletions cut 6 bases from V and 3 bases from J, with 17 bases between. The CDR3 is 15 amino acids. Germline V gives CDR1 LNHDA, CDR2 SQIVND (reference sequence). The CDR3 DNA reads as TGTGCCAGTAGCTATCGAATCCAGGGCCACACTGAAGCTTTCTTT. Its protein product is CASSYRIQGHTEAFF.

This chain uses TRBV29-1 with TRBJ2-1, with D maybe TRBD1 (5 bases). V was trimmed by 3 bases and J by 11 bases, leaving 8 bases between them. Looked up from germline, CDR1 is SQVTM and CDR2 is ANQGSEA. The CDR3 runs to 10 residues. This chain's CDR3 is CSVDSGKQFF. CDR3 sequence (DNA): TGCAGCGTTGATTCAGGGAAGCAGTTCTTC.

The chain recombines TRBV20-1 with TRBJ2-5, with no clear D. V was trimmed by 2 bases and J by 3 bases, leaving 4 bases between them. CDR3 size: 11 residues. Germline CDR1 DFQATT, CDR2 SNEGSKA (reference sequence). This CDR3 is CSARREETQYF. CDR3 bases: TGCAGTGCTAGACGGGAAGAGACCCAGTACTTC.

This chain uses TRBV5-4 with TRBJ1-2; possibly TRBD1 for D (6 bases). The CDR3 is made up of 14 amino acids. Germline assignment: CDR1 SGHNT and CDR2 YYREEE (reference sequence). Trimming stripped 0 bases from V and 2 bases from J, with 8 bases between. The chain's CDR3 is CASSLARGNYGYTF. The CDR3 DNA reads TGTGCCAGCAGCTTGGCTAGGGGGAACTATGGCTACACCTTC.

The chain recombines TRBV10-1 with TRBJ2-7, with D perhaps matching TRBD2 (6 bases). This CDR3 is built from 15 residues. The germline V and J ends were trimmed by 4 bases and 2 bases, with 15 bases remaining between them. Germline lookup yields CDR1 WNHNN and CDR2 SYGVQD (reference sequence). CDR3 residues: CASSGGTSNPYEQYF. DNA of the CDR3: TGCGCCAGCAGTGGAGGGACTTCGAATCCCTACGAGCAGTACTTC.

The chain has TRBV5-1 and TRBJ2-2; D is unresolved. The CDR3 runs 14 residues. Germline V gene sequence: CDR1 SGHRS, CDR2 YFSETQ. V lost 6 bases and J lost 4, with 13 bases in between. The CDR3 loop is CASTRPAATGELFF. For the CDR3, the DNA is TGCGCCAGCACTCGCCCGGCGGCCACCGGGGAGCTGTTTTTT.

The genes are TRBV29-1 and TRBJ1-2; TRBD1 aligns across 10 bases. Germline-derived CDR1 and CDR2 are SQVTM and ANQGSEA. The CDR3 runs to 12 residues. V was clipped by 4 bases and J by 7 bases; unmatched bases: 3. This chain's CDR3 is CSVGQGAAGYTF. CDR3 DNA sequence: TGCAGCGTTGGACAGGGGGCCGCTGGCTACACCTTC.

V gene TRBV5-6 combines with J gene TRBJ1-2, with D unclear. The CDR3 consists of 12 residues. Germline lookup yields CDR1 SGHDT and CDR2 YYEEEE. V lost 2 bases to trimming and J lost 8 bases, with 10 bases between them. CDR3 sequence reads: CASSFAGFGYTF. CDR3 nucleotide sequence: TGTGCCAGCAGCTTCGCCGGGTTCGGCTACACCTTC.

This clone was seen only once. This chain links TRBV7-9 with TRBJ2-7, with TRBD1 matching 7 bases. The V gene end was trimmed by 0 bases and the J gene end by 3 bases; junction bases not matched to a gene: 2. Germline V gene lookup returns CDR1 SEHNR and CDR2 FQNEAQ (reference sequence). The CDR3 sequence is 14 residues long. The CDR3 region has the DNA TGTGCCAGCAGCTTAGCGGCAGGGGGCTACGAGCAGTACTTC. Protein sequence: CASSLAAGGYEQYF.

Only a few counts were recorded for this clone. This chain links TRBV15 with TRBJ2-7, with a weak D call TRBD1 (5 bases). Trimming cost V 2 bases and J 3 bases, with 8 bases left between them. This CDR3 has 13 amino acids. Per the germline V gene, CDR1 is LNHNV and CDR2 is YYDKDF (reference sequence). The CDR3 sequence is CATSRTTGYEQYF. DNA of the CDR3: TGTGCCACCAGCAGAACTACAGGCTACGAGCAGTACTTC.

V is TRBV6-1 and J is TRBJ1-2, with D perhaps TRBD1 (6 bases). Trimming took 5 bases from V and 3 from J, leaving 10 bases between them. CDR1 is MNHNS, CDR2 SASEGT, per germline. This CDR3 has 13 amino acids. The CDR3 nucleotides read TGTGCCAGCAGTTCGACAGGAGACTATGGCTACACCTTC. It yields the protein CASSSTGDYGYTF.

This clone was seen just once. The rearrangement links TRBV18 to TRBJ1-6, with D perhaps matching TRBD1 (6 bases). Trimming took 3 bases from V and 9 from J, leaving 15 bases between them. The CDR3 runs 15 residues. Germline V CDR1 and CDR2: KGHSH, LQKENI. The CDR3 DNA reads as TGTGCCAGCTCACCCCATAGGGAAGGGGGTTCACCCCTCCACTTT. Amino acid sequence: CASSPHREGGSPLHF.

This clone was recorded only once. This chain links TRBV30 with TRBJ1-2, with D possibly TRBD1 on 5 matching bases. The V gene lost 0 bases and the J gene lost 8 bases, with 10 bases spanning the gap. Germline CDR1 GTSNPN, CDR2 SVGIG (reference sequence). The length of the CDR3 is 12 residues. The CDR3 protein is CAWSVPGAGYTF. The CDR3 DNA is TGTGCCTGGAGTGTACCTGGGGCGGGCTACACCTTC. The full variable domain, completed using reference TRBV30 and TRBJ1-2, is SQTIHQWPATLVQPVGSPLSLECTVEGTSNPNLYWYRQAAGRGLQLLFYSVGIGQISSEVPQNLSASRPQDRQFILSSKKLLLSDSGFYLCAWSVPGAGYTFGSGTRLTVV.

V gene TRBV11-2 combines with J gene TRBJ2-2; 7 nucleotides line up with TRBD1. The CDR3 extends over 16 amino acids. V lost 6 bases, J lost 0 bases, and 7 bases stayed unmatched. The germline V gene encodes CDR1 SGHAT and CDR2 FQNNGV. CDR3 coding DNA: TGTGCCAGCAGTTCCCGACAGGGCCCGAACACCGGGGAGCTGTTTTTT. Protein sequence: CASSSRQGPNTGELFF.

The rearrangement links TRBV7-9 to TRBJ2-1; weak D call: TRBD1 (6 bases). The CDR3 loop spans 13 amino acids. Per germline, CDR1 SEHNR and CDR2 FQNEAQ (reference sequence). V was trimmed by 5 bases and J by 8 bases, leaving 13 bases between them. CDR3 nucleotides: TGTGCCAGCAGCCCCAGGGGCCCTCATGAGCAGTTCTTC. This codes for CASSPRGPHEQFF.

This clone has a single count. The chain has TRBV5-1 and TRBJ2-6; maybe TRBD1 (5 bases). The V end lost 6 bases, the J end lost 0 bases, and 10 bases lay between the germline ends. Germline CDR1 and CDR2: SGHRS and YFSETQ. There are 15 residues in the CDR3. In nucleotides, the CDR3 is TGCGCCAGCAAGGACACCCACTCTGGGGCCAACGTCCTGACTTTC. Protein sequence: CASKDTHSGANVLTF.

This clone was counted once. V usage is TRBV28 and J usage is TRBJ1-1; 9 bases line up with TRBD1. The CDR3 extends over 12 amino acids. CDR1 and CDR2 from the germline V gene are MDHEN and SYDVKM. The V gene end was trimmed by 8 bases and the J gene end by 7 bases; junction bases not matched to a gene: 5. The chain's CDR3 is CASEGQGLEAFF. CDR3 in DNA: TGTGCCAGCGAAGGACAGGGGCTTGAAGCTTTCTTT.